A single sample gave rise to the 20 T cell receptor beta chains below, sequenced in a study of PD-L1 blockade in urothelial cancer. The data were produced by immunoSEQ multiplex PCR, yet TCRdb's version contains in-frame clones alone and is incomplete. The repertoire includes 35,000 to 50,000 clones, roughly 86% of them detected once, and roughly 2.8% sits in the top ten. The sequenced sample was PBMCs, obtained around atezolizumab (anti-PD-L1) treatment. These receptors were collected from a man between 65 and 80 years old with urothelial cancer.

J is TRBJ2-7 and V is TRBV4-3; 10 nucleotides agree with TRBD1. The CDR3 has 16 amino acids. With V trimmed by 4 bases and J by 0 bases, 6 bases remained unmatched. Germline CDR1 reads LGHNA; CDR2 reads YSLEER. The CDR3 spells CASSPGQGRLSYEQYF. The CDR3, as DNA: TGCGCCAGCAGCCCGGGACAGGGGAGACTCTCCTACGAGCAGTACTTC.

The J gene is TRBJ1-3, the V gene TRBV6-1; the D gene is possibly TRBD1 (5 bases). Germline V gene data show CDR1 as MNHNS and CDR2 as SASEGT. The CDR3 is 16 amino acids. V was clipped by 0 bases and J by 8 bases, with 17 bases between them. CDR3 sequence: CASSEAWGQAGDTIYF. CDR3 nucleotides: TGTGCCAGCAGTGAAGCCTGGGGCCAGGCAGGAGACACCATATATTTT.

CDR3 nucleotides: TGTGCCACCAGCAGAGATCTTCCGGCTAGCGGGAGTGATTCGGCAGATACGCAGTATTTT. Its translation: CATSRDLPASGSDSADTQYF. The chain recombines TRBV15 with TRBJ2-3; 10 nucleotides align to TRBD2. CDR1 is LNHNV, CDR2 YYDKDF, per germline (reference sequence). V lost 0 bases to trimming and J lost 4 bases; unmatched junction nucleotides: 16. This CDR3 contains 20 residues.

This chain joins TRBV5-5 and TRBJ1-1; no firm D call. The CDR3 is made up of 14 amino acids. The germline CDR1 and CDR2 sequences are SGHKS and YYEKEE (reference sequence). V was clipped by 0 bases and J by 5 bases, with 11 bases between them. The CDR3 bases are TGTGCCAGCAGCTTGGAGGGAGGTGGGACTGAAGCTTTCTTT. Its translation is CASSLEGGGTEAFF.

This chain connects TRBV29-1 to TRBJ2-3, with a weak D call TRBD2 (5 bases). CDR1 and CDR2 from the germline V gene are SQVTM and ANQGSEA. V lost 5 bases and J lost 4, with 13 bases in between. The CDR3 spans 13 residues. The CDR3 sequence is CSVHPGGPDTQYF. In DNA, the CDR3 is TGCAGCGTTCACCCTGGCGGGCCAGATACGCAGTATTTT.

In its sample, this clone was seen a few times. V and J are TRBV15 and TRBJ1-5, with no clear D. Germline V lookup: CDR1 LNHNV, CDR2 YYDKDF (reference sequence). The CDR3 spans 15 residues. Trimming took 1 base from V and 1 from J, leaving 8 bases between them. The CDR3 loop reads CATSRGWQSNQPQHF. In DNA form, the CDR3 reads TGTGCCACCAGCAGAGGGTGGCAGAGCAATCAGCCCCAGCATTTT.

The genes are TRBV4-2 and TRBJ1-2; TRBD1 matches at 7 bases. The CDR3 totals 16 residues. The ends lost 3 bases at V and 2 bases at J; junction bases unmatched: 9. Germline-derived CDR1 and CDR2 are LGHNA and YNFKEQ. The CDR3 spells CASSQETGHPNYGYTF. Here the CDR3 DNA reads TGTGCCAGCAGCCAGGAGACAGGGCACCCAAACTATGGCTACACCTTC.

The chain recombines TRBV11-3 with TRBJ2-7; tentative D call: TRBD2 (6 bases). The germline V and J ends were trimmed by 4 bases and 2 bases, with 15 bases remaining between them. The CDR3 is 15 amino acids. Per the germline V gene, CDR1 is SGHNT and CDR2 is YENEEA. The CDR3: CASSSRDGGPYEQYF. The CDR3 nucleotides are TGTGCCAGCAGCTCGCGGGACGGGGGTCCCTACGAGCAGTACTTC.

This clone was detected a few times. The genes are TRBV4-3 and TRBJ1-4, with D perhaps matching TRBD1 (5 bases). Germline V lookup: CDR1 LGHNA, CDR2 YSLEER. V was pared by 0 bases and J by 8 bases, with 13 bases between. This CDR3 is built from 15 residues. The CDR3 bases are TGCGCCAGCAGCCAAGAACGGCGGGGGAGAGAAAAACTGTTTTTT. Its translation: CASSQERRGREKLFF.

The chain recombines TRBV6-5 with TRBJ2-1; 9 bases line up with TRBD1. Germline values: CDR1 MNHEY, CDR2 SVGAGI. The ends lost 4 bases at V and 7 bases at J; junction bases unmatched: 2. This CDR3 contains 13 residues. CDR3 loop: CASSLGQGNEQFF. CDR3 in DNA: TGTGCCAGCAGTTTGGGACAGGGAAATGAGCAGTTCTTC.

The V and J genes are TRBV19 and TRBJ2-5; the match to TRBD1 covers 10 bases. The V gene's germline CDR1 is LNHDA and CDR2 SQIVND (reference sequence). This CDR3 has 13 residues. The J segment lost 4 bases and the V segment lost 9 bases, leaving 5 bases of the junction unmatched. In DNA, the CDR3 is TGTGCCAGCACGGACAGGGGGGCAGAGACCCAGTACTTC. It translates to CASTDRGAETQYF.

The CDR3 spells CASSLEGTSTIYF. The CDR3 DNA reads as TGCGCCAGCAGCTTGGAAGGGACATCCACCATATATTTT. The chain carries TRBV5-1 and TRBJ1-3; possible D gene TRBD1, 6 bases. Germline CDR1 reads SGHRS; CDR2 reads YFSETQ. With 0 bases removed from V and 9 bases from J, the gap between germline ends came to 10 bases. The CDR3 has 13 residues.

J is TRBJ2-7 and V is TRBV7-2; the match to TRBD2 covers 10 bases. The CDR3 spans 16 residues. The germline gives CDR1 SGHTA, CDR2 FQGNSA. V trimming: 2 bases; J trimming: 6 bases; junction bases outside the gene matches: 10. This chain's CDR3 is CASSLLGSSGSREQYF. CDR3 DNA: TGTGCCAGCAGCTTACTAGGGTCTAGCGGGAGCCGCGAGCAGTACTTC.

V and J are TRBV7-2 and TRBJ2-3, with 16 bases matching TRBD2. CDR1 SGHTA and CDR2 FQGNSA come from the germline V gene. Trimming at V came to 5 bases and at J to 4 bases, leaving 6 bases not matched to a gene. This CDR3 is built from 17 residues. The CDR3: CASSTGTSGRGSDTQYF. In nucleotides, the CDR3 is TGTGCCAGCAGCACCGGGACTAGCGGGAGGGGCTCAGATACGCAGTATTTT.

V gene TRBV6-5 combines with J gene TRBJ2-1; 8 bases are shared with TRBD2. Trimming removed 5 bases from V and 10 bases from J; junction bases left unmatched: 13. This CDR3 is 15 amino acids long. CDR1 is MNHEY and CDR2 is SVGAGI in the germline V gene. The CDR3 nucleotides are TGTGCCAGCAGTCCCACCGAAGCGGGAGCGCACGAGCAGTTCTTC. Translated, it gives CASSPTEAGAHEQFF.

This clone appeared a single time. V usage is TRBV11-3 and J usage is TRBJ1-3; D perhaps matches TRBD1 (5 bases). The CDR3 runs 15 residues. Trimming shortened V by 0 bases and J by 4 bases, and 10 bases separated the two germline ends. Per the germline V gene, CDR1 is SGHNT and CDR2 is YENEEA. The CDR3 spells CASSLDGAAGNTIYF. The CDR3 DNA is TGTGCCAGCAGCTTAGATGGGGCTGCGGGAAACACCATATATTTT.

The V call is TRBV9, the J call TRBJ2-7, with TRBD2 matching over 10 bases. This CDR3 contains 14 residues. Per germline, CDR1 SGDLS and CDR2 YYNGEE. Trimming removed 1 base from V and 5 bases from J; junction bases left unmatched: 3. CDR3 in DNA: TGTGCCAGCAGCGTAAGCGGGAGGGTCGACGAGCAGTACTTC. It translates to CASSVSGRVDEQYF.

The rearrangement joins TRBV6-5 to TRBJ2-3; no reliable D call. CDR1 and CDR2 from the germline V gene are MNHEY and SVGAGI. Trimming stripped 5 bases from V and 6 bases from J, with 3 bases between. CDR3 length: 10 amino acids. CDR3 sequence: CASSRDTQYF. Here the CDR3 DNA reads TGTGCCAGCAGTCGGGATACGCAGTATTTT.

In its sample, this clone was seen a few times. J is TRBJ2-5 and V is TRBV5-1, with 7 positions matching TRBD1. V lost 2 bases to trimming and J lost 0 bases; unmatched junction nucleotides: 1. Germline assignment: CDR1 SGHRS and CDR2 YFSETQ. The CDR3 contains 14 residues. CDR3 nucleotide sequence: TGCGCCAGCAGCTTACAGGGGAACCAAGAGACCCAGTACTTC. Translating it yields CASSLQGNQETQYF. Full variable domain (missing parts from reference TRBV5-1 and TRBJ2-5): KAGVTQTPRYLIKTRGQQVTLSCSPISGHRSVSWYQQTPGQGLQFLFEYFSETQRNKGNFPGRFSGRQFSNSRSEMNVSTLELGDSALYLCASSLQGNQETQYFGPGTRLLVL.

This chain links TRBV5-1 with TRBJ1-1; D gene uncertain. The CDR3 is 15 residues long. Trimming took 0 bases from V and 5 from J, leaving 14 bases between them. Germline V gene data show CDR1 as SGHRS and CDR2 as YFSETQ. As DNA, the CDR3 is TGCGCCAGCAGCTTGGACAGCCCCGGTATTACTGAAGCTTTCTTT. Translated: CASSLDSPGITEAFF.